This T cell receptor beta chain was identified in a study of T-cell reconstitution after alpha-beta-depleted transplantation in children. Study results and caveats: As was reported, about two months after transplant, alpha-beta T cells came from several hundred expanded graft clones. Most T-cell counts and diversity one year after the transplant came from T cells that were newly produced. TCRbeta diversity was high at day 60 in some patients (a result of surviving recipient T cells and thymic progenitors).

Unique molecular identifiers were used to barcode this TCRbeta library. TCRdb processed the PCR reads anew with MiXCR; each CDR3 protein has one entry. The sample records about 980,000 distinct CDR3 sequences, around 30% being singletons. A word on this clonotype: Its specificity is not known.

CDR3 length equals 15 residues. Per germline, CDR1 MDHEN and CDR2 SYDVKM. V dropped 5 bases and J dropped 2 bases, with 16 bases sitting between them. The origin of this receptor is a boy in the first two years of life who had a stem cell transplant for SCID, so the T cells may come from the graft donor. The rearrangement uses TRBV28 and TRBJ2-7; perhaps D is TRBD1 or TRBD2 (5 bases each). Sequenced here: PBMCs, mostly from graft donor cells, sampled 360 days after TCRalphabeta/CD19-depleted stem cell transplant. CDR3 residues: CASSNSGRRPYEQYF. Written as DNA, the CDR3 is TGTGCCAGCAGTAACTCGGGGCGGCGACCCTACGAGCAGTACTTC.